A selection of T cell receptor beta chains follows, all from one sample in a study of identical twins. TCRdb used MiXCR to reprocess the 5' RACE reads, holding one entry per CDR3 protein. Of hundreds of thousands of distinct CDR3 sequences detected, more than 6.5% appear once; the ten largest clones hold 2% to 2.5%. These same data were also listed under a study on yellow fever vaccine responses in identical twins.

The sample comprised memory (CD45RO+) T cells sorted from blood. These receptors were taken from a woman under 30 in good health. CDR3s include the opening cysteine and the closing phenylalanine or tryptophan. A D gene is named only where the DNA matches it firmly. Size tells how often a clone was seen (once, few, many) or the class of an expanded clone, and some rows leave it out.

size: many
V: TRBV7-6
length: 16
D: TRBD2
J: TRBJ2-1
CDR3: CASRRSGGPAYNEQFF
DNA: TGTGCCAGCAGACGAAGCGGGGGCCCCGCCTACAATGAGCAGTTCTTC

size: many
V: TRBV7-6
length: 13
D: .
J: TRBJ1-6
CDR3: CASSQGINSPLHF
DNA: TGTGCCAGCAGCCAGGGGATTAATTCACCCCTCCACTTT

size: .
V: TRBV5-1
length: 16
D: .
J: TRBJ2-2
CDR3: CASSLTGRSNTGELFF
DNA: TGCGCCAGCAGCTTAACAGGGAGGTCGAACACCGGGGAGCTGTTTTTT

size: many
V: TRBV12-3/TRBV12-4
length: 13
D: .
J: TRBJ2-2
CDR3: CASSFGYTGELFF
DNA: TGTGCCAGCAGTTTTGGGTACACCGGGGAGCTGTTTTTT

size: .
V: TRBV2
length: 15
D: .
J: TRBJ2-4
CDR3: CASSSLAGAKNIQYF
DNA: TGTGCCAGCAGTAGCCTGGCCGGGGCCAAAAACATTCAGTACTTC

size: .
V: TRBV27
length: 16
D: .
J: TRBJ2-3
CDR3: CASSLTGGHYLDTQYF
DNA: TGTGCCAGCAGTTTGACCGGGGGGCACTACTTGGATACGCAGTATTTT

size: many
V: TRBV5-1
length: 14
D: TRBD1
J: TRBJ1-1
CDR3: CASSLDRGDTEAFF
DNA: TGCGCCAGCAGCTTGGACAGGGGAGACACTGAAGCTTTCTTT

size: few
V: TRBV29-1
length: 12
D: .
J: TRBJ2-2
CDR3: CSVQANTGELFF
DNA: TGCAGCGTTCAAGCGAACACCGGGGAGCTGTTTTTT

size: many
V: TRBV2
length: 11
D: .
J: TRBJ2-3
CDR3: CASSEANTQYF
DNA: TGTGCCAGCAGTGAAGCCAATACGCAGTATTTT

size: many
V: TRBV9
length: 16
D: TRBD1
J: TRBJ2-7
CDR3: CASSVALDQGANEQYF
DNA: TGTGCCAGCAGCGTAGCTTTAGACCAGGGGGCCAACGAGCAGTACTTC

size: many
V: TRBV19
length: 15
D: .
J: TRBJ1-5
CDR3: CASSIARVVFGPQHF
DNA: TGTGCCAGTAGTATAGCCCGGGTTGTTTTTGGGCCCCAGCATTTT

size: many
V: TRBV5-7
length: 20
D: TRBD2
J: TRBJ2-3
CDR3: CASSSPGTSGRFPIPDTQYF
DNA: TGTGCCAGCAGCTCCCCAGGGACTAGCGGGAGATTCCCCATCCCAGATACGCAGTATTTT

size: few
V: TRBV14
length: 15
D: TRBD1
J: TRBJ1-2
CDR3: CASSQDTGDNYGYTF
DNA: TGTGCCAGCAGCCAAGATACAGGGGACAACTATGGCTACACCTTC

size: .
V: TRBV24-1
length: 15
D: TRBD1
J: TRBJ2-5
CDR3: CATSDADRAQETQYF
DNA: TGTGCCACCAGTGACGCGGACAGGGCCCAAGAGACCCAGTACTTC

size: many
V: TRBV28
length: 11
D: .
J: TRBJ2-5
CDR3: CASRKGETQYF
DNA: TGTGCCAGCCGGAAGGGAGAGACCCAGTACTTC

size: .
V: TRBV2
length: 13
D: .
J: TRBJ2-5
CDR3: CASNQQGRETQYF
DNA: TGTGCCAGCAACCAACAGGGTCGAGAGACCCAGTACTTC

size: few
V: TRBV5-1
length: 16
D: TRBD1
J: TRBJ1-1
CDR3: CASSLQPGQGRAEAFF
DNA: TGCGCCAGCAGCCTTCAACCGGGACAGGGCCGTGCTGAAGCTTTCTTT

size: few
V: TRBV2
length: 16
D: .
J: TRBJ1-5
CDR3: CASTEEQRNSNQPQHF
DNA: TGTGCCAGCACAGAGGAACAGAGAAATAGCAATCAGCCCCAGCATTTT

size: many
V: TRBV7-9
length: 17
D: TRBD2
J: TRBJ2-4
CDR3: CASSLFPSGSGVNIQYF
DNA: TGTGCCAGCAGCTTATTCCCTAGCGGGAGTGGGGTGAACATTCAGTACTTC

size: few
V: TRBV29-1
length: 12
D: .
J: TRBJ2-5
CDR3: CSVAVGAETQYF
DNA: TGCAGCGTCGCCGTGGGCGCAGAGACCCAGTACTTC

size: .
V: TRBV2
length: 14
D: .
J: TRBJ1-6
CDR3: CASSAGGSNSPLHF
DNA: TGTGCCAGCAGTGCTGGGGGTTCTAATTCACCCCTCCACTTT

size: few
V: TRBV12-3/TRBV12-4
length: 17
D: TRBD1
J: TRBJ1-5
CDR3: CASSFSWGTVGNQPQHF
DNA: TGTGCCAGCAGCTTTAGCTGGGGGACAGTAGGCAATCAGCCCCAGCATTTT

size: many
V: TRBV3-1
length: 15
D: .
J: TRBJ1-5
CDR3: CASSQGNSLNQPQHF
DNA: TGTGCCAGCAGCCAGGGCAATTCCCTCAATCAGCCCCAGCATTTT

size: many
V: TRBV6-1
length: 17
D: TRBD1
J: TRBJ1-2
CDR3: CASSERDRGPLFGGYTF
DNA: TGTGCCAGCAGTGAAAGGGACAGGGGTCCCCTATTCGGTGGCTACACCTTC

size: many
V: TRBV3-1
length: 16
D: .
J: TRBJ2-1
CDR3: CASSQRRQSSYNEQFF
DNA: TGTGCCAGCAGCCAAAGGAGACAGTCATCCTACAATGAGCAGTTCTTC

size: few
V: TRBV29-1
length: 12
D: TRBD2
J: TRBJ2-7
CDR3: CSVGTSGNEQYF
DNA: TGCAGCGTTGGGACTAGCGGGAACGAGCAGTACTTC

size: .
V: TRBV29-1
length: 16
D: TRBD2
J: TRBJ2-2
CDR3: CSVSSSGRLNTGELFF
DNA: TGCAGCGTCTCCTCTAGCGGGAGGTTGAACACCGGGGAGCTGTTTTTT

size: many
V: TRBV29-1
length: 15
D: .
J: TRBJ2-1
CDR3: CSGGGHRGPSDEQFF
DNA: TGCAGCGGGGGAGGCCACAGGGGCCCCTCCGATGAGCAGTTCTTC

size: .
V: TRBV5-8
length: 15
D: .
J: TRBJ2-3
CDR3: CASSSGDTSTDTQYF
DNA: TGTGCCAGCAGCTCAGGGGACACCAGCACAGATACGCAGTATTTT

size: many
V: TRBV5-6
length: 13
D: .
J: TRBJ1-4
CDR3: CASSPGLQEKLFF
DNA: TGTGCCAGCAGCCCCGGGCTCCAGGAAAAACTGTTTTTT

size: .
V: TRBV14
length: 15
D: .
J: TRBJ2-1
CDR3: CASSRRQALYNEQFF
DNA: TGTGCCAGCAGCCGGAGACAGGCTCTATACAATGAGCAGTTCTTC

size: few
V: TRBV10-2
length: 13
D: .
J: TRBJ2-5
CDR3: CASRGLSQETQYF
DNA: TGCGCCAGCAGGGGACTCTCGCAAGAGACCCAGTACTTC

size: many
V: TRBV5-1
length: 14
D: .
J: TRBJ1-1
CDR3: CASSPNGKNTEAFF
DNA: TGCGCCAGCAGTCCAAACGGGAAGAACACTGAAGCTTTCTTT

size: few
V: TRBV9
length: 15
D: .
J: TRBJ1-1
CDR3: CASSPLGQPNTEAFF
DNA: TGTGCCAGCAGCCCGTTAGGGCAACCGAACACTGAAGCTTTCTTT

size: many
V: TRBV5-1
length: 14
D: .
J: TRBJ1-1
CDR3: CASSSTTTNTEAFF
DNA: TGCGCCAGCAGTTCTACCACAACGAACACTGAAGCTTTCTTT

size: few
V: TRBV11-3
length: 15
D: TRBD1
J: TRBJ2-1
CDR3: CASSLAGTGANEQFF
DNA: TGTGCCAGCAGCTTAGCAGGGACAGGGGCCAATGAGCAGTTCTTC

size: many
V: TRBV6-1
length: 15
D: TRBD2
J: TRBJ2-7
CDR3: CASSPLAGGAYEQYF
DNA: TGTGCCAGCAGCCCCCTGGCGGGAGGGGCCTACGAGCAGTACTTC

size: .
V: TRBV28
length: 12
D: TRBD1
J: TRBJ2-7
CDR3: CAAGTATYEQYF
DNA: TGTGCCGCCGGGACAGCCACCTACGAGCAGTACTTC

size: .
V: TRBV28
length: 15
D: .
J: TRBJ1-3
CDR3: CASRRTGLSGNTIYF
DNA: TGTGCCAGCAGGCGTACAGGGCTCTCTGGAAACACCATATATTTT

size: few
V: TRBV9
length: 16
D: TRBD2
J: TRBJ2-5
CDR3: CASSVGISGRGETQYF
DNA: TGTGCCAGCAGCGTAGGTATTAGCGGGAGAGGAGAGACCCAGTACTTC

size: .
V: TRBV4-1
length: 17
D: .
J: TRBJ2-2
CDR3: CASSQGIDRTNTGELFF
DNA: TGCGCCAGCAGCCAAGGAATAGACAGGACGAACACCGGGGAGCTGTTTTTT

size: few
V: TRBV6-6
length: 13
D: .
J: TRBJ2-5
CDR3: CASKGGYQETQYF
DNA: TGTGCCAGCAAAGGCGGGTACCAAGAGACCCAGTACTTC

size: few
V: TRBV7-6
length: 15
D: .
J: TRBJ1-6
CDR3: CASSLGQGLSSPLHF
DNA: TGTGCCAGCAGCTTGGGTCAGGGCTTGAGTTCACCCCTCCACTTT

size: .
V: TRBV3-1
length: 12
D: .
J: TRBJ1-2
CDR3: CASSQGGYGYTF
DNA: TGTGCCAGCAGCCAAGGGGGCTATGGCTACACCTTC

size: few
V: TRBV10-2
length: 14
D: .
J: TRBJ2-2
CDR3: CASRQQGGTGELFF
DNA: TGCGCCAGCAGACAGCAGGGGGGGACCGGGGAGCTGTTTTTT

size: few
V: TRBV5-6
length: 15
D: TRBD1
J: TRBJ2-4
CDR3: CASSSQGVDKNIQYF
DNA: TGTGCCAGCAGCTCGCAGGGGGTTGACAAAAACATTCAGTACTTC

size: many
V: TRBV20-1
length: 13
D: .
J: TRBJ1-4
CDR3: CSARVAGNEKLFF
DNA: TGCAGTGCTAGGGTAGCCGGGAATGAAAAACTGTTTTTT

size: .
V: TRBV10-3
length: 18
D: .
J: TRBJ2-2
CDR3: CAISDGFGSGTNTGELFF
DNA: TGTGCCATCAGTGATGGGTTCGGTAGCGGCACGAACACCGGGGAGCTGTTTTTT